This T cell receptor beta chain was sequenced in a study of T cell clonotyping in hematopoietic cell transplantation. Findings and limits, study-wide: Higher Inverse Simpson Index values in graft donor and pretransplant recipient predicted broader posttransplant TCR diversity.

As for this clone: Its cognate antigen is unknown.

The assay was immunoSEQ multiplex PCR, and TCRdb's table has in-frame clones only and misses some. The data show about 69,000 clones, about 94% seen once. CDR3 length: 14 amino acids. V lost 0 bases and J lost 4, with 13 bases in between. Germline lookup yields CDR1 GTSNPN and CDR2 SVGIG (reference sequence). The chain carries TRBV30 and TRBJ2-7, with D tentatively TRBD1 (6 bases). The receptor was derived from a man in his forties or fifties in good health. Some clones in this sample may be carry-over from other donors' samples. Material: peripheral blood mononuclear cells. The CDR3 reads CAWSVGQGIYEQYF. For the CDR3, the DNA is TGTGCCTGGAGTGTGGGGCAGGGGATTTACGAGCAGTACTTC.